This TCR beta chain was obtained from a study of CD8+ T cells in alopecia areata. Study context: Those treated were given oral tofacitinib at 5 to 10 mg twice daily. Patients in the study were on tofacitinib for 6 to 18 months, then off it for 6 months. General study findings and limits: Especially in alopecia totalis/universalis, lesional scalp showed greater clonality than normal scalp did.

RNA, once extracted, was reverse transcribed into cDNA for use as the sequencing template. TCRdb's copy holds only in-frame clones and misses some; the assay was immunoSEQ multiplex PCR. Seen here are around 140,000 clones, around 87% observed once, and the top ten hold approximately 15%. Lesional scalp punch biopsies and peripheral blood were collected from alopecia areata patients. V gave up 3 bases and J gave up 8 bases, with 19 bases separating them. CDR3 length: 15 residues. CDR1 and CDR2 (germline): ENHRY, SYGVKD. This clone was counted a single time. Its antigen is not identified. The chain links TRBV10-3 to TRBJ1-2, with D uncertain. This TCR came from a human donor with alopecia areata. Sample: CD8+ T cells sorted from blood, taken at week 0. The CDR3 loop reads CAISENDPRVQGYTF. CDR3 nucleotide sequence: TGTGCCATCAGTGAAAACGACCCTAGGGTACAGGGCTACACCTTC.